The sequence of this T cell receptor (beta chain) was determined in a study of cytomegalovirus exposure and HLA in healthy donors. From germline, CDR1 is MNHEY and CDR2 SVGAGI. The CDR3 runs to 15 residues. Trimming cost V 4 bases and J 4 bases; bases outside gene matches: 4. 60 Vbeta and 13 Jbeta primers were used in PCR. The assay was immunoSEQ multiplex PCR, and TCRdb's table has in-frame clones only and misses some. Of over 100,000 clones listed, 65% to 80% are singletons. Input material: PBMCs. The rearrangement uses TRBV6-5 and TRBJ2-1; 10 nucleotides match TRBD1. This clonotype was sampled from a male donor in good health and CMV-seropositive. The CDR3 nucleotides are TGTGCCAGCAGTTTCCGGGACAGGGGATACAATGAGCAGTTCTTC. It yields the protein CASSFRDRGYNEQFF.